The source of this TCR beta chain is a study of monozygotic twins with inflammatory bowel disease. From germline, CDR1 is MNHEY and CDR2 SVGEGT. This CDR3 region has 12 residues. TCRdb reworked the 5' RACE reads into one entry per CDR3 protein, no DNA. The sample table includes under 150,000 distinct CDR3 sequences. The receptor's source is a human donor with ulcerative colitis or Crohn's disease, or a healthy co-twin of an affected twin (not recorded which). This sequence joins TRBV6-2 or TRBV6-3 and TRBJ1-2. Sequencing was carried out using blood. The CDR3: CASSRANYGYTF.